Sequencing of this T cell receptor (beta chain) was carried out in a study of blood T cells in healthy people across ages. V was clipped by 4 bases and J by 6 bases, with 9 bases between them. The CDR3 sequence is 12 residues long. CDR1 and CDR2 from the germline V gene are SGHRS and YFSETQ. The second PCR ran roughly 7 to 12 cycles with a sample-barcoded 5' primer and J-beta primers. TCRdb redid the calling of the 5' RACE reads with MiXCR, one entry per CDR3 protein. The data hold 1.2 million to 1.5 million distinct CDR3 sequences, with almost 60% observed a single time. The rearrangement joins TRBV5-1 to TRBJ2-3; D may be TRBD1 (6 bases). Sequencing was carried out using blood. The origin of this receptor is a man younger than 30 in good health. The chain's CDR3 is CASSVGQDTQYF. Written as DNA, the CDR3 is TGCGCCAGCAGCGTAGGACAGGATACGCAGTATTTT.